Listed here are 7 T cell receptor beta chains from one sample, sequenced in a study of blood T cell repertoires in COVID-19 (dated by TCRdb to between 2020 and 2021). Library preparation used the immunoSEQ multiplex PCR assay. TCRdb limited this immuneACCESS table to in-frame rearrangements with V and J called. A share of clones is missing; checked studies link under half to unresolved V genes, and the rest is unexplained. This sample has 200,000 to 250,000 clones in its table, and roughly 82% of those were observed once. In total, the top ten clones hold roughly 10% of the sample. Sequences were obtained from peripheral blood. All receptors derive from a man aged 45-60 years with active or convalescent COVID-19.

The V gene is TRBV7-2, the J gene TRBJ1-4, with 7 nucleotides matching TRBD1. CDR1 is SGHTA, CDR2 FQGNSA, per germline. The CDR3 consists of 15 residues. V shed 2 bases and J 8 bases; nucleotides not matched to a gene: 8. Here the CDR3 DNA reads TGTGCCAGCAGCTTAAATACAGGGGCTGGAGAAAAACTGTTTTTT. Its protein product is CASSLNTGAGEKLFF.

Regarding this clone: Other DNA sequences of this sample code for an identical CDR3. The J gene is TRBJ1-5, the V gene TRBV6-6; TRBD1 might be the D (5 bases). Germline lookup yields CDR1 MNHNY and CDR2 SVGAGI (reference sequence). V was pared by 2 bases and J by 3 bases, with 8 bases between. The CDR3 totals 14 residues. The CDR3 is CASSYGGTNQPQHF. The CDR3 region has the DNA TGTGCCAGCAGTTACGGAGGGACCAATCAGCCCCAGCATTTT.

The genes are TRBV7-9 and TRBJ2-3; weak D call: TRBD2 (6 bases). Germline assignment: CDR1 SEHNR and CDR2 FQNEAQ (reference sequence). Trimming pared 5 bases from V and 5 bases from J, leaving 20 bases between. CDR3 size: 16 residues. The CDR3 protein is CASSPMTRRDRDTQYF. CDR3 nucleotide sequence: TGTGCCAGCAGCCCTATGACGCGGAGGGATAGAGATACGCAGTATTTT. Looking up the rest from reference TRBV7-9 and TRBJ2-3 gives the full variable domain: DTGVSQNPRHKITKRGQNVTFRCDPISEHNRLYWYRQTLGQGPEFLTYFQNEAQLEKSRLLSDRFSAERPKGSFSTLEIQRTEQGDSAMYLCASSPMTRRDRDTQYFGPGTRLTVL.

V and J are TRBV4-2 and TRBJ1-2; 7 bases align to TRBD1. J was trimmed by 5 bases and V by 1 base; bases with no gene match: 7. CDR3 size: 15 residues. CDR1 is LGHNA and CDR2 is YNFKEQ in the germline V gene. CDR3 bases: TGTGCCAGCAGCCAAGGCGGGACAGACCCGTATGGCTACACCTTC. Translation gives CASSQGGTDPYGYTF.

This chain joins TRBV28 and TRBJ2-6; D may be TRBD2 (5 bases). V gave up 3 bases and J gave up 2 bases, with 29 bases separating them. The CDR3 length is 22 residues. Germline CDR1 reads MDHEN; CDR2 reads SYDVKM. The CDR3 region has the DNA TGTGCCAGCAGTTTTAATAGGTGGCTCGGTGAGGGAGTTAGCCCTGGGGCCAACGTCCTGACTTTC. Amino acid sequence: CASSFNRWLGEGVSPGANVLTF.

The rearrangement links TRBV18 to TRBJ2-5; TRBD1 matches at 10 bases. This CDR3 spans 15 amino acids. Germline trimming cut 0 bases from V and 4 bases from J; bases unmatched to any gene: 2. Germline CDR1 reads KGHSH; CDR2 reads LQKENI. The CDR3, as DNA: TGTGCCAGCTCACCACCCGGACAGGGGGGAGAGACCCAGTACTTC. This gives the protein CASSPPGQGGETQYF.

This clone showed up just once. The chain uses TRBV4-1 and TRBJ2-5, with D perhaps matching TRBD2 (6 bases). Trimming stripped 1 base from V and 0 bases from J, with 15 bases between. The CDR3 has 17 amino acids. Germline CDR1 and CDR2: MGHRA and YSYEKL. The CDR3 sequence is CASSQGLGTAYQETQYF. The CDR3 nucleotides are TGCGCCAGCAGCCAAGGTCTCGGGACTGCGTACCAAGAGACCCAGTACTTC.